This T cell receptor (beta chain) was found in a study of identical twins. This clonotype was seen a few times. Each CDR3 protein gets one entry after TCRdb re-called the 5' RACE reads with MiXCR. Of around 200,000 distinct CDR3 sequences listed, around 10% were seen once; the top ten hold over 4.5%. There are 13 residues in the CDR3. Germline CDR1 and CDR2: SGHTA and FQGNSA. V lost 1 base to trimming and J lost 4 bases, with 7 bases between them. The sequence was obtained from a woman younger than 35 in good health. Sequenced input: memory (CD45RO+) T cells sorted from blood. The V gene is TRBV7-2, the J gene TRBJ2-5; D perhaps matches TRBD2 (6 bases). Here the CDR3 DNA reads TGTGCCAGCAGCTTAGGAGCGGGAGAGACCCAGTACTTC. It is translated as CASSLGAGETQYF. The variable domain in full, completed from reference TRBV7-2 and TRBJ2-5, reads GAGVSQSPSNKVTEKGKDVELRCDPISGHTALYWYRQSLGQGLEFLIYFQGNSAPDKSGLPSDRFSAERTGGSVSTLTIQRTQQEDSAVYLCASSLGAGETQYFGPGTRLLVL.